Shown below are 5 T cell receptor beta chains from a single sample sequenced in a study of post-analysis software for immune sequencing data. General study results and limits: TRBV segments more frequent in patients than in controls numbered five and included TRBV5-6, TRBV5-1 and TRBV20-1.

Which antigens these TCRs recognize remains unknown. Each TCR beta cDNA library carried unique molecular identifiers. Using its own MiXCR run on the PCR reads, TCRdb lists one record per CDR3 protein. The table lists 820,000 or so distinct CDR3 sequences, about 57% of them singletons. The specimen sequenced was blood. The receptors derive from a girl aged 5-17 years with multiple sclerosis.

The J gene is TRBJ1-5, the V gene TRBV29-1; 7 nucleotides line up with TRBD1. Germline V gene sequence: CDR1 SQVTM, CDR2 ANQGSEA. The CDR3 has 14 amino acids. Trimming cost V 4 bases and J 5 bases; bases outside gene matches: 8. CDR3 protein: CSVGSGTADQPQHF. CDR3 DNA sequence: TGCAGCGTTGGTTCCGGGACAGCGGATCAGCCCCAGCATTTT. The variable domain in full, with the rest retrieved from reference TRBV29-1 and TRBJ1-5, is SAVISQKPSRDICQRGTSLTIQCQVDSQVTMMFWYRQQPGQSLTLIATANQGSEATYESGFVIDKFPISRPNLTFSTLTVSNMSPEDSSIYLCSVGSGTADQPQHFGDGTRLSIL.

This rearrangement joins TRBV6-6 to TRBJ2-1, with D hard to call. CDR3 length equals 12 residues. CDR1 and CDR2 from the germline V gene are MNHNY and SVGAGI (reference sequence). Trimming removed 7 bases at V and 6 bases at J, with 10 bases between. The CDR3 reads CASTERANEQFF. CDR3 in DNA: TGTGCCAGCACCGAACGGGCCAATGAGCAGTTCTTC.

This clonotype has a handful of counts. The chain links TRBV20-1 to TRBJ2-7; tentative D call: TRBD2 (5 bases). Trimming removed 6 bases from V and 0 bases from J, with 12 bases in between. Germline-derived CDR1 and CDR2 are DFQATT and SNEGSKA (reference sequence). CDR3 length equals 13 residues. The CDR3 DNA reads as TGCAGTGCCCGGGGAGCGAGCTCCTACGAGCAGTACTTC. Protein sequence: CSARGASSYEQYF.

The chain uses TRBV10-3 and TRBJ2-1, with TRBD2 matching 12 bases. The CDR3 length is 13 residues. Germline CDR1 reads ENHRY; CDR2 reads SYGVKD. V dropped 2 bases and J dropped 15; count of bases not matched to a gene: 5. CDR3 region: CAISEGLAGLPFF. The CDR3 nucleotides are TGTGCCATCAGTGAGGGACTAGCGGGATTACCGTTCTTC.

V usage is TRBV10-3 and J usage is TRBJ1-5, with unresolved D. Germline lookup yields CDR1 ENHRY and CDR2 SYGVKD. Trimming stripped 3 bases from V and 0 bases from J, with 3 bases between. The CDR3 totals 13 residues. CDR3 loop: CAISDTSNQPQHF. As DNA, the CDR3 is TGTGCCATCAGTGACACTAGCAATCAGCCCCAGCATTTT.